This entry describes one T cell receptor (beta chain). Its antigen remains unidentified. No base quality values were provided; no much bigger clone lies one nucleotide off. In total, roughly 710 healthy bone marrow donors made up the cohort. At the time of sampling, every cohort member was nominally healthy, though immune exposures that went unrecorded were likely present. The donor tested CMV seronegative, placing the donor among the 350 to 400 seronegative members of the cohort. A peripheral blood sample was collected from each donor, and TCR beta sequencing was performed on peripheral blood mononuclear cells. The Qiagen DNeasy Blood Extraction Kit was used to extract genomic DNA from the blood cell samples. The V end loses 3 bases and the J end loses 9 bases, and a stretch of 16 bases separates them. The germline V gene yields SGHRS for CDR1 and YFSETQ for CDR2. From cysteine to phenylalanine, the CDR3 is 14 amino acids long. Just CDR3 DNA is preserved here, 42 bases in frame from base 1.

The method behind the library was the immunoSEQ multiplex PCR assay. The multiplex PCR relied on a mix of 60 forward primers for TCR Vbeta segments and 13 reverse primers for TCR Jbeta segments. A multiplex PCR assay on genomic DNA amplified the CDR3 region of rearranged TCR beta genes. The amplified TCR beta libraries were sequenced on the Illumina HiSeq System as 87-base-pair reads. As for the authors' bioinformatics: A later analysis tallied approximately 87 million unique TCR beta chains across the 666 repertoires, and approximately 9.9 million of those chains were shared by two or more donors. Raw reads were error-corrected and collapsed into unique sequences by a nearest-neighbor algorithm in which closely related sequences were merged to remove PCR and sequencing errors. CDR3 sequences were aligned to IMGT reference sequences to assign V, D and J gene segments. For a sequence to be retained, a match of at least six nucleotides was required to both a V gene segment and a J gene segment. Rearrangements were classified as productive when the CDR3 lacked stop codons and remained in frame with V and J, and all other rearrangements were classified as non-productive. Following IMGT convention, CDR3 was defined as the stretch from the second conserved V-encoded cysteine up to the conserved J-encoded phenylalanine. The earlier analysis of about 590 of the donors excluded sequences that lacked an unambiguous match to a single V gene segment. An earlier analysis of several hundred of the donors called V segments functional above 56.7% productive rearrangements and segregating when the between-donor standard deviation exceeded 5%. A statistical classification framework was developed to diagnose cytomegalovirus status using the catalog of TCR beta chain sequences. In a later analysis, TCR nucleotide sequences were compared against IMGT/GENE-DB human TR gene sequences so that V and J genes could be assigned. Using the TCRdist pipeline, a later analysis assigned CDR3 sequences along with most-parsimonious VDJ recombination scenarios. In a later analysis, each TCR beta chain was defined by its CDR3 amino acid sequence together with its V-gene family, and reads without a unique V-gene family were excluded. As a way to deal with suspected cross-contamination and a sequencing artifact, a later analysis dropped roughly 600 nucleotide sequences that were highly shared and had low generation probability. In a later analysis, a clonal expansion index for each public chain was calculated from normalized within-repertoire ranks of inferred template counts. A later analysis computed generation probabilities with a VDJ recombination model fitted to out-of-frame rearrangements, and checked the results against IGoR. A later analysis scored TCR-TCR, TCR-HLA and TCR-CMV co-occurrence with hypergeometric tests, applying a repertoire-size bias correction to TCR pairs. To estimate false discovery rates, a later analysis permuted the HLA or CMV assignments 20 times. In a later analysis, co-occurring TCRs were grouped with DBSCAN, and TCRdist sequence similarity was added when clustering was performed within HLA-allele-positive subsets. Co-occurrence clustering excluded repertoires with fewer than 30,000 or more than 120,000 public chains, plus five with anomalous nucleotide sharing. In its TCRdb copy, this immuneACCESS table keeps in-frame sequences only and misses some clones. Where compared with another copy, unresolved V genes explain less than half of these, and the others have no known cause. Clone size and the V and J calls come from that table; the DNA yielded D and trimming. This sample has roughly 150,000 clones in its table, and roughly 79% of those were observed once. Approximately 1.5% of the sample is in the top ten clones.

This sample stems from a study of cytomegalovirus exposure and HLA in healthy donors (TCRdb year 2017). Regarding the research as a whole: In an earlier analysis of 450 to 750 of the donors, 276 Gb of sequence data and approximately 100 million unique TCR beta sequences from about 179 million T cells were reported. On average, roughly 250,000 unique TCR beta nucleotide sequences were sequenced per donor among a few hundred genotyped donors of the cohort, with about 19% of those sequences being non-productive. To decide whether each TCR beta V gene segment behaved as functional or pseudogenic, an earlier analysis of fewer than 750 of the donors relied on high-throughput TCR beta sequencing. A later analysis re-analyzed previously published TCR beta repertoires from 666 donors and added high-resolution HLA genotyping to study TCR occurrence patterns. Rather than using new phenotypic data, the later analysis identified candidate immune exposures from TCR beta sequences and from how often those sequences occurred across donors. HLA typing included class I and class II loci at four-digit resolution. The study was designed to test whether signatures of past pathogen exposure could be identified by cataloging public T cell receptors. Around 300 gigabases of sequencing data and approximately 80 million unique TCR sequences were included in an early release covering several hundred HLA-typed donors. A later genetic analysis took genome-wide SNP genotypes for about 55% of the 666 donors and used that subset as a discovery cohort. The T cell repertoires of around 670 subjects were profiled by immunosequencing and related to cytomegalovirus serostatus. Typing coverage differed by locus: A, B, C, DRB1 and DQB1 were typed in about 629-640 donors, DQA1 in about 560, DPA1 in 600 to 610, and DPB1 in about 450. Every discovery cohort repertoire had been produced on one sequencing platform. High-throughput TCR immunosequencing, statistical association of individual TCRs with disease status, and machine learning were combined to predict cytomegalovirus infection status. The genetic ancestry cluster associated with self-reported Caucasian donors included around 76% of the approximately 400 genotyped donors. Because of strong linkage in the cohort, a few DR-DQ haplotypes were treated as single units for association and clustering. Donor age, sex, ethnicity and CMV serostatus were compiled together with the repertoire data. A separate validation cohort of some 130 different subjects was used in addition to the approximately 700-subject first cohort.

Study-wide conclusions, independent of this receptor: Because counts were too low, around 17 rarely observed V segments, including chromosome 9 orphons, were left out of the earlier analysis of a few hundred of the donors. Specific HLA alleles were associated with 15,000 to 20,000 TCR beta sequences at a false discovery rate of 0.05 in a later analysis. According to a later analysis, most CMV-associated TCR beta chains appeared to be HLA-restricted, and the HLA associations seemed to be driven largely by CMV exposure. Because some donors lacked HLA typing at each locus, the association tests relied only on the typed subset. An association between a missense DCLRE1C variant and V-gene and J-gene trimming of TCR beta chains was found in a later genetic analysis and replicated in an independent cohort. A later analysis found that TCR association rates varied across HLA loci, with DRB1 alleles showing the most associated TCRs and HLA-C alleles the fewest. Several of the top co-occurrence clusters appeared to be linked to parvovirus B19, influenza, CMV and Epstein-Barr virus, according to a later analysis. A further reported finding was that TCR beta sequences accurately predicted the HLA-A and HLA-B alleles for most subjects in the first cohort. Because the 87-base-pair reads could not distinguish some IMGT-functional V segments, including TRBV6-2 and TRBV6-3, those segments were excluded. Across donors, most TCR sequences were observed very rarely, whereas some public TCRs were present in many individuals. The presence/absence analyses assumed that sequencing depth was roughly uniform across donors, and that assumption may not be true. In a later genetic analysis, fewer N-insertions in productive TCRs were reported among donors in an Asian-associated ancestry cluster than the roughly 670-donor mean. Correlated functional status among segregating V segments might be attributable to linkage disequilibrium, but an unknown experimental factor could not be ruled out. The classifier was reported to diagnose cytomegalovirus status with high specificity and sensitivity in both the original cohort and the validation cohort. In a later analysis, HLA-associated TCR beta chains were found to be more clonally expanded and to have lower generation probabilities than equally common non-associated chains. It was suggested by the authors that the approach could potentially be generalized to other disease states and immunological phenotypes. When HLA alleles, especially DR and DQ, strongly co-occurred, TCR associations were difficult to assign to individual alleles. A few of the identified cytomegalovirus-associated TCR beta chains were confirmed in vitro to be specific for cytomegalovirus antigens. The sequencing pipeline was judged likely to have produced a cluster of highly shared sequence variants as a technical artifact. In the study, approximately 150 TCR beta chains were listed as associated with cytomegalovirus. Immune exposure information for the cohort was limited to CMV serostatus. Broadly in line with IMGT annotations, most TCR beta V segments showed up in productive rearrangements about 90% or about 30% of the time in an earlier analysis of 587 of the donors. This cohort had only TCR beta chains sequenced, and the lack of alpha or paired-chain data limited which features could be detected.

This TCR derives from a man aged 35 to 55 in good health and CMV-seronegative. Sequencing input: PBMCs. Rearrangement joined TRBV5-1 to TRBJ2-1; the best D guess is TRBD2, with 5 bases matching. The DNA is as follows: TGCGCCAGCAGCTCAGGACCCGACCGGGGTGAGCAGTTCTTC. The encoded protein is CASSSGPDRGEQFF.